One T cell receptor beta chain is described in this entry. The record originates from a study of blood T cell repertoires in COVID-19. Sequencing used immunoSEQ multiplex PCR; TCRdb keeps in-frame clones, though not all of them. Altogether some 200,000 clones are present, 70% to 85% being singletons, with the ten largest covering 9.7%. Sequenced sample: peripheral blood. The origin of this receptor is a man in his fifties with active or convalescent COVID-19.

The CDR3 DNA sequence: TGTGCCAGCTCACCCGCTCACTGGTCACCCCTCCACTTT. Protein product: CASSPAHWSPLHF. This sequence joins TRBV18 and TRBJ1-6; D is undetermined. There are 13 residues in the CDR3. V was pared by 3 bases and J by 10 bases, with 10 bases between. CDR1 and CDR2 (germline): KGHSH, LQKENI.